The table lists the clone carrying this TCR beta chain with a few counts. Its matching antigen is unknown. Molecular barcoding with unique molecular identifiers was used for the TCRbeta library. TCRdb called the PCR reads again in MiXCR, with one record for every CDR3 protein. The data show under 450,000 distinct CDR3 sequences, around 16% seen once. Germline CDR1 reads SGHNT; CDR2 reads YENEEA. This CDR3 is 15 amino acids long. Trimming removed 3 bases from V and 10 bases from J; junction bases left unmatched: 10. This sample is drawn from a study of T-cell reconstitution after alpha-beta-depleted transplantation in children. Whole-study results and caveats: After one year, T-cell counts and TCRbeta diversity mostly came from new T cells.

The genes are TRBV11-3 and TRBJ2-1; TRBD1 matches 9 bases. Here the sequenced sample was PBMCs, mostly from graft donor cells, taken 360 days after TCRalphabeta/CD19-depleted stem cell transplant. The TCR was taken from a boy in the first two years of life who had a stem cell transplant for Wiskott-Aldrich syndrome, so the T cells may come from the graft donor. CDR3 amino acids: CASSFVQGAEAEQFF. The CDR3, as DNA: TGTGCCAGCAGCTTTGTACAGGGGGCTGAGGCCGAGCAGTTCTTC.